This T cell receptor (beta chain) was documented in a study of T-cell memory formation after mild COVID-19 (dated by TCRdb to the early 2020s). At the level of the whole study: Most TCR sequence clusters were specific to one of the two donors. The cohort was made up of two young adult volunteers, one female and one male, who were previously healthy. In two donors, T-cell clones that expanded and contracted after mild COVID-19 were tracked by sequencing TCRalpha and TCRbeta repertoires over time.

A word on this clonotype: Its recognized antigen is unknown. There are no base qualities to consult, and no much larger clone falls within one base.

The paper as a whole reports these results and caveats: Clones contracting from day 15 to 85 had balanced CD4/CD8 phenotypes, while a second wave expanding from day 15 to 37 was biased towards CD4+. Some responding clones were detected in pre-infection memory, which suggested that pre-existing cross-reactive memory T cells had joined the SARS-CoV-2 response. The study included only two mild cases, and larger cohorts that include severe cases with pre-infection samples were judged to be necessary. Contracting CD4+ clones appeared mostly in the CM and EM memory subsets, whereas CD8+ clones were enriched in EMRA. The second-wave clones that peaked on day 37 were not confirmed to be SARS-CoV-2 specific.

CDR1 SGHTA and CDR2 FQGNSA are derived from the germline V gene. Measured from the cysteine to the phenylalanine, the CDR3 is 14 residues long. The sequence is cut down to CDR3 DNA, 42 bases in frame from base 1. The V end loses 2 bases and the J end loses 0 bases, and a stretch of 6 bases separates them. Ficoll-Paque density gradient centrifugation was used to isolate PBMCs. TCRdb shows the sequencer as Illumina NovaSeq 6000. TCRalpha and TCRbeta cDNA libraries were constructed by 5'RACE with constant-segment primers, with sample barcodes and unique molecular identifiers being introduced. RNA was extracted from every sample with Trizol reagent. Libraries were amplified in two PCR steps, with a second sample barcode and Illumina TruSeq adapters added in the second step. Libraries were sequenced on an Illumina NovaSeq with 2 x 150 bp paired-end reads. The study's processing was this. Reads were demultiplexed and collapsed into UMI-guided consensus sequences with migec v1.2.7. With mixcr v2.1.11, UMI consensuses were aligned to TRA and TRB V and J templates and assembled into clonotypes. A clonotype was counted as expanded or contracted only if both edgeR and NoisET called the change significant, with noise models trained on biological replicates. For edgeR calls, a false discovery rate-adjusted p below 0.01 and a log2 fold-change threshold of 1 were applied. As an exploratory analysis of dynamics, PCA with hierarchical clustering was applied to max-normalized trajectories of the 1000 most abundant clonotypes. Each responding clone was given a CD4 or CD8 phenotype based on the CD4+ and CD8+ repertoires, which had been sequenced separately. TCRdb ran its own pipeline on the public reads, namely fastp trimming at Q25 and MiXCR clone calling, and kept in-frame beta chains. Records with the same CDR3 protein are collapsed into one entry carrying the most frequent genes and DNA. What appears here as the V and J calls and clone size reflects TCRdb's work, not the paper's. This sample gives a few hundred thousand distinct CDR3 sequences in total; roughly 21% of them show up just once. The ten largest clonotypes hold 12% of the sample.

Sequenced sample: PBMCs or a T cell subset sorted from them (not recorded which). The chain is encoded by TRBV7-2 joined to TRBJ2-3; no D gene call is confident. This TCR derives from an adult woman who had mild COVID-19 (a few samples of this study predate the infection). The sample titles of this study are shuffled in the database, so cell type and time point are left out; the donor was told from shared clones. This receptor carries the CDR3 CASSLFSSTDTQYF. The nucleotides are TGTGCCAGCAGCTTATTCTCGAGCACAGATACGCAGTATTTT.